A single sample gave rise to the 14 T cell receptor beta chains below, sequenced in a study of cytomegalovirus exposure and HLA in healthy donors. With 60 Vbeta and 13 Jbeta primers, the PCR was carried out. Repertoires were generated with immunoSEQ multiplex PCR, while TCRdb's copy carries only in-frame clones and drops some. The repertoire includes 130,000 to 150,000 clones, more than 75% of them detected once, and roughly 2.9% sits in the top ten. Sequencing was carried out using PBMCs. Receptors were obtained from a female donor in good health and CMV-seronegative.

This clone was observed a single time. The J gene is TRBJ1-2, the V gene TRBV2, with TRBD1 identical over 8 bases. The CDR3 is made up of 14 amino acids. The trim removed 4 bases at V and 8 bases at J, leaving 9 bases unmatched. Germline loops: CDR1 SNHLY, CDR2 FYNNEI. The CDR3 here is CASSGGGQERGYTF. CDR3 DNA: TGTGCCAGCAGTGGCGGGGGACAGGAGAGGGGCTACACCTTC. Supplemented by reference TRBV2 and TRBJ1-2, the full variable domain reads EPEVTQTPSHQVTQMGQEVILRCVPISNHLYFYWYRQILGQKVEFLVSFYNNEISEKSEIFDDQFSVERPDGSNFTLKIRSTKLEDSAMYFCASSGGGQERGYTFGSGTRLTVV.

The V gene is TRBV21-1, the J gene TRBJ2-5; the tabulated D call, TRBD1, remains unverified against the DNA. TRBV21-1 represents a pseudogene. The CDR3 is made up of 15 amino acids. The CDR3 here is CASSKGTGVVETQYF. The CDR3 DNA sequence: TGTGCCAGCAGCAAGGGGACAGGGGTAGTGGAGACCCAGTACTTC.

As to this clone: In the same sample, other DNA sequences code for this CDR3. V is TRBV28 and J is TRBJ1-4; the D is unclear. The CDR3 contains 14 residues. Germline CDR1 MDHEN, CDR2 SYDVKM. Trimming took off 3 bases at V and 7 bases at J, with 12 bases between the two ends. The CDR3 DNA sequence: TGTGCCAGCAGTTTGGGAGGGTTGGGTGAAAAACTGTTTTTT. Protein sequence: CASSLGGLGEKLFF.

A note on this clone: Mismatch with germline at one junction end may stem from a read error. J is TRBJ1-2 and V is TRBV5-1; 7 bases match TRBD1. CDR3 length: 14 amino acids. Looked up from germline, CDR1 is SGHRS and CDR2 is YFSETQ. This CDR3 reads CAGSRDRAGYGYTF. CDR3 in DNA: TGCGCCGGCAGCCGTGACAGGGCAGGCTATGGCTACACCTTC.

V is TRBV28 and J is TRBJ2-3; 9 bases agree with TRBD2. Germline loops: CDR1 MDHEN, CDR2 SYDVKM. This CDR3 has 16 amino acids. After removal of 4 bases from V and 2 bases from J, the junction contained 7 bases not matched to a gene. In DNA, the CDR3 is TGTGCCAGCAGTTCTACTAGCGGGCAACTCACAGATACGCAGTATTTT. This codes for CASSSTSGQLTDTQYF.

The chain combines TRBV5-1 with TRBJ2-5, with 9 bases matching TRBD2. Germline V gene sequence: CDR1 SGHRS, CDR2 YFSETQ. V dropped 0 bases and J dropped 6; count of bases not matched to a gene: 12. This CDR3 has 17 amino acids. The CDR3 sequence: CASSLAPAGGAQKTQYF. The CDR3, as DNA: TGCGCCAGCAGCTTGGCTCCAGCGGGGGGAGCGCAAAAGACCCAGTACTTC.

This chain joins TRBV4-3 and TRBJ2-2; D may be TRBD2 (6 bases). This CDR3 is 16 amino acids long. Per the germline V gene, CDR1 is LGHNA and CDR2 is YSLEER. V lost 1 base and J lost 4, with 13 bases in between. The DNA for the CDR3 is TGCGCCAGCAGCCAAGTAGTGGGACTTTCCACCGGGGAGCTGTTTTTT. It encodes CASSQVVGLSTGELFF.

The V call is TRBV5-5, the J call TRBJ1-2, with 7 bases matching TRBD1. Germline V gene lookup returns CDR1 SGHKS and CDR2 YYEKEE (reference sequence). The CDR3 is 14 amino acids. Trimming removed 4 bases from V and 0 bases from J; junction bases left unmatched: 3. CDR3 region: CASSPGTANYGYTF. The CDR3 DNA is TGTGCCAGCAGCCCTGGGACAGCTAACTATGGCTACACCTTC.

This chain joins TRBV6-1 and TRBJ1-5, with 7 positions matching TRBD1. The V gene end was trimmed by 1 base and the J gene end by 4 bases; junction bases not matched to a gene: 4. The CDR3 consists of 15 residues. The germline gives CDR1 MNHNS, CDR2 SASEGT. CDR3 bases: TGTGCCAGCAGTGAAGGGGCAGGGGGGAATCAGCCCCAGCATTTT. Amino acids: CASSEGAGGNQPQHF.

The chain recombines TRBV28 with TRBJ1-5, with TRBD1 matching 8 bases. This CDR3 is built from 14 residues. CDR1 and CDR2 (germline): MDHEN, SYDVKM. With 10 bases clipped from V and 1 base from J, the junction kept 6 bases outside the gene matches. This CDR3 reads CATRQGFSNQPQHF. In DNA form, the CDR3 reads TGTGCCACCCGACAGGGGTTCAGCAATCAGCCCCAGCATTTT.

This clone occurred once. Other nucleotide sequences from this sample produce the same CDR3. The CDR3 protein is CASSLAGGDNYGYTF. The DNA for the CDR3 is TGTGCCAGCAGCTTAGCAGGGGGCGATAACTATGGCTACACCTTC. The chain links TRBV7-9 to TRBJ1-2; TRBD1 matches 7 bases. CDR3 length: 15 amino acids. Germline CDR1 and CDR2: SEHNR and FQNEAQ (reference sequence). Losses at the gene ends were 0 bases for V and 1 base for J; bases not matched to a gene: 2.

The CDR3, as DNA: TGTGCCTGGAGTGTACTAGGGGGACAGGGATACTATGGCTACACCTTC. This sequence encodes CAWSVLGGQGYYGYTF. The J gene is TRBJ1-2, the V gene TRBV30; 9 bases line up with TRBD1. This CDR3 has 16 amino acids. The germline V gene encodes CDR1 GTSNPN and CDR2 SVGIG (reference sequence). V dropped 0 bases and J dropped 3; count of bases not matched to a gene: 8.

The chain combines TRBV30 with TRBJ1-1; TRBD1 might be the D (5 bases). Germline CDR1 is GTSNPN and CDR2 is SVGIG (reference sequence). This CDR3 is built from 14 residues. V dropped 3 bases and J dropped 1 base, with 12 bases sitting between them. The CDR3 region is CAWRTLQGNTEAFF. In DNA form, the CDR3 reads TGTGCCTGGAGAACTCTCCAGGGGAACACTGAAGCTTTCTTT.

In DNA, the CDR3 is TGTGCCAGCAGTGACAGGGGGCTAAATTCACCCCTCCACTTT. Protein sequence: CASSDRGLNSPLHF. The V gene is TRBV6-6, the J gene TRBJ1-6; 10 nucleotides agree with TRBD1. The CDR3 has 14 residues. Germline V lookup: CDR1 MNHNY, CDR2 SVGAGI (reference sequence). After removal of 5 bases from V and 7 bases from J, the junction contained 2 bases not matched to a gene.